These T cell receptor beta chains were read from a single sample in a study of CD8 T cell repertoires and HIV-1 epitope variants. Clones were sequenced by immunoSEQ multiplex PCR, and TCRdb holds only the in-frame ones, with some missing. The table shows 4,500 to 6,500 clones, with less than 75% occurring only once. These receptors' targets are unknown. The specimen sequenced was cultured CD8+ T cells derived from PBMCs. The receptors come from a male donor with HIV. The CDR3 runs from the conserved cysteine through the conserved F or W. D genes are given only for firm matches. The size entry is marked missing in some rows and otherwise reads once, few, many or a size class.

TRBV5-6	once	TRBJ2-2	16	TRBD1	CASSFGTGDITGELFF	TGTGCCAGCAGCTTTGGGACAGGGGATATCACCGGGGAGCTGTTTTTT
TRBV28	.	TRBJ2-5	14	.	CASPSDAYQETQYF	TGTGCCAGCCCATCCGATGCGTACCAAGAGACCCAGTACTTC
TRBV7-7	few	TRBJ2-2	16	TRBD2	CASSSFPGGNTGELFF	TGTGCCAGCAGCTCTTTTCCGGGGGGGAACACCGGGGAGCTGTTTTTT
TRBV5-1	.	TRBJ1-2	15	.	CASSMKGPSSNGYTF	TGCGCCAGCAGCATGAAGGGCCCATCGAGCAATGGCTACACCTTC
TRBV5-6	few	TRBJ2-5	13	.	CASSLVEGETQYF	TGTGCCAGCAGCTTGGTTGAGGGTGAGACCCAGTACTTC
TRBV22-1	few	TRBJ2-6	17	.	CPGSSLGEQSRANVLTF	TGTCCTGGGAGTTCATTGGGCGAACAAAGTCGGGCCAACGTCCTGACTTTC
TRBV6-1	.	TRBJ1-1	15	.	CASSPRASLGTEAFF	TGTGCCAGCAGTCCCAGGGCATCATTGGGTACTGAAGCTTTCTTT
TRBV6-5	few	TRBJ2-7	15	.	CASSYSPGGLYEQYF	TGTGCCAGCAGTTATTCGCCCGGGGGGCTTTACGAGCAGTACTTC
TRBV4-1	.	TRBJ2-2	16	.	CASSQEGRKNTGELFF	TGCGCCAGCAGCCAAGAGGGACGGAAAAACACCGGGGAGCTGTTTTTT
TRBV5-4	.	TRBJ2-1	13	.	CASSLDGASEQFF	TGTGCCAGCAGCTTAGACGGTGCCAGTGAGCAGTTCTTC
TRBV5-4	few	TRBJ2-3	14	.	CASSFGGGADTQYF	TGTGCCAGCAGCTTCGGAGGGGGCGCAGATACGCAGTATTTT
TRBV29-1	few	TRBJ2-7	8	.	CSVDGQYF	TGCAGCGTAGACGGGCAGTACTTC
TRBV5-1	.	TRBJ2-4	17	.	CASSATSGTTFQNIQYF	TGCGCCAGCAGCGCTACCTCGGGGACGACGTTCCAAAACATTCAGTACTTC
TRBV10-3	few	TRBJ1-1	12	.	CAISEGDTEAFF	TGTGCCATCAGTGAGGGGGATACTGAAGCTTTCTTT
TRBV9	.	TRBJ2-3	15	.	CASSARQVSTDTQYF	TGTGCCAGCAGCGCCAGACAGGTTAGCACAGATACGCAGTATTTT
TRBV5-6	.	TRBJ2-7	12	.	CASNTGSYEQYF	TGTGCCAGCAATACGGGATCCTACGAGCAGTACTTC
TRBV6-5	.	TRBJ1-5	14	.	CASSTGKYNQPQHF	TGTGCCAGCAGTACAGGGAAATACAATCAGCCCCAGCATTTT
TRBV19	few	TRBJ2-7	14	.	CASSIGPDSYEQYF	TGTGCCAGTAGTATTGGTCCGGACTCCTACGAGCAGTACTTC
TRBV5-4	once	TRBJ1-2	15	TRBD1	CASSLGDSGRGGYTF	TGTGCCAGCAGCCTAGGGGACAGCGGGAGGGGTGGCTACACCTTC
TRBV5-6	once	TRBJ2-3	14	.	CASSRAVSTDTQYF	TGTGCCAGCAGCCGCGCAGTGAGCACAGATACGCAGTATTTT
TRBV9	.	TRBJ2-6	14	.	CASSVGAKANVLTF	TGTGCCAGCAGCGTAGGGGCTAAGGCCAACGTCCTGACTTTC
TRBV4-3	.	TRBJ2-3	17	.	CASSQEGTGQDTDTQYF	TGCGCCAGCAGCCAAGAAGGGACGGGTCAGGACACAGATACGCAGTATTTT
TRBV10-3	.	TRBJ2-1	14	.	CAISERGTYNEQFF	TGTGCCATCAGTGAGCGGGGGACCTACAATGAGCAGTTCTTC
TRBV6-1	.	TRBJ2-7	13	.	CASNIERTGEQYF	TGTGCCAGCAATATAGAGAGGACGGGCGAGCAGTACTTC
TRBV11-2	few	TRBJ1-1	14	.	CASSPDSGSTEAFF	TGTGCCAGCAGCCCTGACTCGGGAAGCACTGAAGCTTTCTTT
TRBV19	.	TRBJ2-1	16	.	CASSAAWGGRYNEQFF	TGTGCCAGTAGTGCAGCCTGGGGCGGGCGTTACAATGAGCAGTTCTTC
TRBV2	.	TRBJ2-2	13	.	CASSDRATGELFF	TGTGCCAGCAGTGACAGGGCTACCGGGGAGCTGTTTTTT